The 27 T cell receptor beta chains presented below share a single source sample, sequenced in a study of memory CD4+ T cells and cytomegalovirus serostatus. The method was immunoSEQ multiplex PCR; TCRdb's version includes in-frame clones alone and lacks a portion of them. The repertoire holds some 64,000 clones, with about 81% as singletons. Single viable CD3+CD4+CD8-CD45RO+ cells were sorted as the memory CD4+ T cells. Sequencing used memory CD4+ T cells from blood. Source of these receptors: an adult in good health and CMV-seronegative.

The chain carries TRBV19 and TRBJ2-5; 15 nucleotides line up with TRBD2. The junction had 3 bases not matched to a gene; V was cut back by 3 bases and J by 4 bases. This CDR3 comprises 16 residues. Germline V gene sequence: CDR1 LNHDA, CDR2 SQIVND (reference sequence). Here the CDR3 DNA reads TGTGCCAGTAGTATCAGGACTAGCGGGGGGGGAGAGACCCAGTACTTC. Translating it yields CASSIRTSGGGETQYF.

The V and J genes are TRBV5-1 and TRBJ1-4; a possible D gene is TRBD1 (6 bases). Germline CDR1 is SGHRS and CDR2 is YFSETQ. With 3 bases removed from V and 11 bases from J, the gap between germline ends came to 17 bases. The CDR3 extends over 14 amino acids. The CDR3 here is CASSSLGGPEKLFF. The CDR3 DNA follows: TGCGCCAGCAGCTCTCTTGGGGGGCCGGAGAAACTGTTTTTT.

The chain combines TRBV5-1 with TRBJ1-2; no firm D call. Germline V gene sequence: CDR1 SGHRS, CDR2 YFSETQ. Trimming left V 5 bases short and J 0 bases short, with 8 bases between. The CDR3 has 13 residues. The CDR3 bases are TGCGCCAGCAGTGGACCGACTAACTATGGCTACACCTTC. Translation: CASSGPTNYGYTF.

With respect to this clone: The sample holds other DNA sequences that translate to the same CDR3. The chain employs TRBV13 and TRBJ1-1; D perhaps matches TRBD1 (5 bases). The V and J ends lost 5 bases and 6 bases respectively, with 13 bases between them. Germline values: CDR1 PRHDT, CDR2 FYEKMQ (reference sequence). This CDR3 has 13 residues. CDR3 nucleotides: TGTGCCAGCAGCCACGACAGAGGGGCTGAAGCTTTCTTT. It translates to CASSHDRGAEAFF.

This chain links TRBV9 with TRBJ1-1, with D maybe TRBD1 (5 bases). The germline V and J ends were trimmed by 7 bases and 5 bases, with 18 bases remaining between them. The V gene's germline CDR1 is SGDLS and CDR2 YYNGEE. The CDR3 is made up of 14 amino acids. The CDR3 DNA sequence: TGTGCCAGCGGTACCCCGGGACGCCGAACTGAAGCTTTCTTT. It codes for CASGTPGRRTEAFF.

The chain joins TRBV20-1 to TRBJ2-3; no clear D. V lost 6 bases to trimming and J lost 6 bases, with 10 bases between them. In germline, CDR1 is DFQATT, CDR2 SNEGSKA (reference sequence). This CDR3 has 11 residues. CDR3 residues: CSAHFRDTQYF. CDR3 bases: TGCAGTGCCCACTTTAGGGATACGCAGTATTTT.

The V call is TRBV5-4, the J call TRBJ1-2; no firm D call. Germline assignment: CDR1 SGHNT and CDR2 YYREEE (reference sequence). This CDR3 contains 11 residues. With 3 bases removed from V and 4 bases from J, the gap between germline ends came to 4 bases. Here the CDR3 DNA reads TGTGCCAGCAGCTACGGCTATGGCTACACCTTC. Translation gives CASSYGYGYTF.

The chain employs TRBV11-1 and TRBJ2-7; the D gene is possibly TRBD1 (6 bases). The germline gives CDR1 SGHAT, CDR2 FQDESV (reference sequence). The germline V and J ends were trimmed by 5 bases and 2 bases, with 25 bases remaining between them. The CDR3 runs to 18 residues. The CDR3 sequence: CASSPNARGRGITYEQYF. CDR3 coding DNA: TGTGCCAGCAGCCCCAACGCTAGGGGCAGGGGTATAACCTACGAGCAGTACTTC.

The chain joins TRBV2 to TRBJ1-1; 11 bases line up with TRBD1. The CDR3 covers 17 residues. Germline V gene lookup returns CDR1 SNHLY and CDR2 FYNNEI. The V segment lost 4 bases and the J segment 1 base; nucleotides outside the gene matches: 8. Written as DNA, the CDR3 is TGTGCCAGCAGTGCGGGACAGGGGGAGTTTCAGAACACTGAAGCTTTCTTT. The encoded protein is CASSAGQGEFQNTEAFF.

The chain carries TRBV29-1 and TRBJ1-1; TRBD1 agrees at 10 bases. After removal of 7 bases from V and 2 bases from J, the junction contained 10 bases not matched to a gene. CDR1 and CDR2 (germline): SQVTM, ANQGSEA. The CDR3 has 15 amino acids. Written as DNA, the CDR3 is TGCAGCGCACTACGGACAGGGGGTCCAAACACTGAAGCTTTCTTT. Translated: CSALRTGGPNTEAFF.

The rearrangement links TRBV28 to TRBJ1-3, with TRBD1 identical over 7 bases. V shed 10 bases, J shed 7 bases, and the junction held 10 bases outside the gene matches. This CDR3 has 13 amino acids. Per the germline V gene, CDR1 is MDHEN and CDR2 is SYDVKM. CDR3 loop: CATLRGLGNTIYF. The CDR3 DNA is TGTGCCACCCTTAGGGGGCTGGGGAACACCATATATTTT. The complete variable domain, with remaining parts taken from reference TRBV28 and TRBJ1-3, reads DVKVTQSSRYLVKRTGEKVFLECVQDMDHENMFWYRQDPGLGLRLIYFSYDVKMKEKGDIPEGYSVSREKKERFSLILESASTNQTSMYLCATLRGLGNTIYFGEGSWLTVV.

CDR3 DNA: TGTGCCAGCAGCCCTGTAGCGGGGGGCCCCTACGAGCAGTACTTC. Translating it yields CASSPVAGGPYEQYF. The chain recombines TRBV7-9 with TRBJ2-7, with 10 bases lining up with TRBD2. Germline V gene data show CDR1 as SEHNR and CDR2 as FQNEAQ (reference sequence). V lost 5 bases, J lost 2 bases, and 6 bases stayed unmatched. The CDR3 is 15 amino acids.

The chain joins TRBV28 to TRBJ2-1; D unresolved. V was pared by 10 bases and J by 0 bases, with 10 bases between. The CDR3 extends over 13 amino acids. CDR1 MDHEN and CDR2 SYDVKM come from the germline V gene. The CDR3 coding sequence is TGTGCCACCGAGTCGAGCTCCTACAATGAGCAGTTCTTC. Encoded protein: CATESSSYNEQFF.

This clone was seen only once. The chain carries TRBV5-1 and TRBJ2-5; a weak D match, TRBD1 (6 bases). The germline gives CDR1 SGHRS, CDR2 YFSETQ. This CDR3 is 14 amino acids long. Between the trimmed V and J ends, which lost 4 bases and 7 bases, there was a span of 17 bases. CDR3 amino acids: CASSLPAGVGTQYF. The DNA for the CDR3 is TGCGCCAGCAGCCTCCCGGCAGGGGTCGGGACCCAGTACTTC.

The chain combines TRBV2 with TRBJ1-4, with unresolved D. In germline, CDR1 is SNHLY, CDR2 FYNNEI. This CDR3 region has 14 residues. V lost 6 bases and J lost 5, with 13 bases in between. CDR3 nucleotides: TGTGCCAGCAGCGTCCCCTCTAGCAATGAAAAACTGTTTTTT. Its protein is CASSVPSSNEKLFF.

The chain recombines TRBV5-4 with TRBJ2-7; no reliable D call. Trimming stripped 4 bases from V and 2 bases from J, with 4 bases between. The CDR3 has 11 amino acids. Germline values: CDR1 SGHNT, CDR2 YYREEE (reference sequence). The CDR3 is CASSTAYEQYF. The CDR3 nucleotides are TGTGCCAGCAGCACGGCCTACGAGCAGTACTTC.

The V and J genes are TRBV2 and TRBJ1-5; no firm D call. V gave up 6 bases and J gave up 0 bases, with 12 bases separating them. The CDR3 is 15 amino acids. Germline assignment: CDR1 SNHLY and CDR2 FYNNEI. CDR3 sequence: CASRERDLSNQPQHF. DNA for the CDR3: TGTGCCAGCAGGGAGCGCGACCTTAGCAATCAGCCCCAGCATTTT.

This chain connects TRBV2 to TRBJ1-3; D unclear. The CDR3 is 14 amino acids. The V gene lost 6 bases and the J gene lost 8 bases, with 17 bases spanning the gap. The germline V gene has CDR1 SNHLY and CDR2 FYNNEI. The CDR3 DNA sequence: TGTGCCAGCAGGCGAGACAAGGCCCGGGACACCATATATTTT. This codes for CASRRDKARDTIYF.

The chain recombines TRBV11-1 with TRBJ2-2; TRBD1 is a possible D gene (6 bases). Trimming shortened V by 1 base and J by 6 bases, and 9 bases separated the two germline ends. Germline-derived CDR1 and CDR2 are SGHAT and FQDESV (reference sequence). The CDR3 runs 14 residues. The CDR3 protein is CASSLESGAGELFF. DNA of the CDR3: TGTGCCAGCAGCTTAGAGTCAGGGGCCGGGGAGCTGTTTTTT.

The chain has TRBV5-1 and TRBJ2-1; D assignment may be TRBD1 or TRBD2 (5 bases each). The CDR3 loop spans 15 amino acids. Germline V gene lookup returns CDR1 SGHRS and CDR2 YFSETQ. Trimming left V 4 bases short and J 0 bases short, with 11 bases between. CDR3: CASSLTAVSYNEQFF. As DNA, the CDR3 is TGCGCCAGCAGCCTGACAGCGGTCTCCTACAATGAGCAGTTCTTC.

This clone was detected once. The rearrangement links TRBV7-3 to TRBJ1-1; D possibly corresponds to TRBD1 (5 bases). The CDR3 sequence is 14 residues long. The germline V and J ends were trimmed by 0 bases and 2 bases, with 7 bases remaining between them. Germline CDR1 SGHTA, CDR2 FQGTGA. CDR3 amino acids: CASSLTGANTEAFF. CDR3 coding DNA: TGTGCCAGCAGCTTAACAGGGGCAAACACTGAAGCTTTCTTT. The entire variable domain, with the rest obtained from reference TRBV7-3 and TRBJ1-1, is as follows: GAGVSQTPSNKVTEKGKYVELRCDPISGHTALYWYRQSLGQGPEFLIYFQGTGAADDSGLPNDRFFAVRPEGSVSTLKIQRTERGDSAVYLCASSLTGANTEAFFGQGTRLTVV.

The chain is built from TRBV25-1 and TRBJ2-7, with TRBD1 as a possible D gene (6 bases). Germline-derived CDR1 and CDR2 are MGHDK and SYGVNS. The CDR3 loop spans 13 amino acids. Deletions cut 10 bases from V and 2 bases from J, with 15 bases between. The CDR3 DNA reads TGTGCCACCTCTCAGGGGTTCACCTACGAGCAGTACTTC. It specifies CATSQGFTYEQYF.

This chain joins TRBV4-1 and TRBJ1-1; weak D call: TRBD1 (5 bases). This CDR3 is 18 amino acids long. Trimming cost V 5 bases and J 5 bases, with 27 bases left between them. Germline V CDR1 and CDR2: MGHRA, YSYEKL. This CDR3 reads CASSILSQGAARGTEAFF. CDR3 DNA: TGCGCCAGCAGCATCCTGTCTCAAGGGGCAGCTAGAGGGACTGAAGCTTTCTTT.

CDR3 bases: TGTGCCAGCAGTACGACGGACAGGCGGGGCTACACCTTC. The encoded protein is CASSTTDRRGYTF. This chain uses TRBV27 with TRBJ1-2; 7 nucleotides align to TRBD1. The J segment lost 8 bases and the V segment lost 5 bases, leaving 8 bases of the junction unmatched. Per germline, CDR1 MNHEY and CDR2 SMNVEV (reference sequence). The CDR3 loop spans 13 amino acids.

This chain joins TRBV5-6 and TRBJ1-3, with D perhaps TRBD1 (5 bases). CDR1 SGHDT and CDR2 YYEEEE come from the germline V gene. Trimming left V 4 bases short and J 1 base short, with 12 bases between. The CDR3 has 15 amino acids. The chain's CDR3 is CASSGGARSGNTIYF. CDR3 DNA: TGTGCCAGCAGCGGCGGGGCGAGGTCTGGAAACACCATATATTTT.

The rearrangement joins TRBV6-1 to TRBJ1-5, with D possibly matching TRBD1 (6 bases). Per germline, CDR1 MNHNS and CDR2 SASEGT. V lost 6 bases to trimming and J lost 3 bases, with 9 bases between them. The CDR3 loop spans 13 amino acids. The CDR3 protein is CASSGQYNQPQHF. The CDR3 nucleotides are TGTGCCAGCAGCGGACAGTACAATCAGCCCCAGCATTTT.

The chain uses TRBV21-1 and TRBJ2-4; the DNA was not compared with TRBD2, the D call given in the table. TRBV21-1 is a pseudogene. The CDR3 totals 12 residues. DNA for the CDR3: TGTGCCAGCAGCAAAGCGGCATCGGGTCGGTACTTC. Translated: CASSKAASGRYF.